This T cell receptor (beta chain) was retrieved from a study of CD8 T cells in ankylosing spondylitis. Notes on the study in general: Ankylosing spondylitis blood appeared to carry a characteristic TCR beta motif of under ten highly homologous variants. Earlier authors reported some of these motif variants in reactive arthritis synovial fluid and blood. Disease-linked clones proved CD8+ and comparatively uncommon in peripheral blood.

Each TCR beta library was made by quantitative 5'-RACE that incorporated molecular barcodes. From the 5' RACE reads, TCRdb called clonotypes with MiXCR, one entry per CDR3 protein. Of 150,000 to 200,000 distinct CDR3 sequences in the sample, about an eighth were seen once. The ends were cut back, 5 bases at V and 2 bases at J, with 8 bases in the middle. From germline, CDR1 is DFQATT and CDR2 SNEGSKA (reference sequence). This CDR3 has 12 amino acids. A remark on this clonotype: Its antigen is currently unknown.

The sample consisted of blood, either unsorted or a sorted T cell fraction (not recorded which). The TCR comes from a female donor with ankylosing spondylitis or in good health (not recorded which). J is TRBJ2-3 and V is TRBV20-1; unclear D gene. In nucleotides, the CDR3 is TGCAGTGCTCGCGCCTACACAGATACGCAGTATTTT. It translates to CSARAYTDTQYF.